What follows are 14 T cell receptor beta chains derived from one specimen sequenced in a study of T cell responses to AZD1222 COVID-19 vaccine. Data came from immunoSEQ multiplex PCR; TCRdb stores just in-frame clones and leaves some out. The data contain 90,000 to 140,000 clones, more than 75% of them singletons. The sample here was peripheral blood, taken on day 0 of AZD1222 vaccination. The receptors were sampled from an adult in good health.

Only a few counts were recorded for this clone. V gene TRBV7-9 combines with J gene TRBJ1-3, with D possibly TRBD1 on 6 matching bases. Trimming removed 0 bases at V and 11 bases at J, with 14 bases between. This CDR3 is built from 14 residues. The germline V gene encodes CDR1 SEHNR and CDR2 FQNEAQ (reference sequence). The CDR3 loop is CASSLAGAAYPIYF. CDR3 nucleotides: TGTGCCAGCAGCTTAGCGGGGGCGGCATACCCCATATATTTT.

The chain combines TRBV19 with TRBJ1-3; unclear D gene. Germline V lookup: CDR1 LNHDA, CDR2 SQIVND (reference sequence). The ends were cut back, 8 bases at V and 4 bases at J, with 12 bases in the middle. The length of the CDR3 is 13 residues. This CDR3 is CASGERSGNTIYF. DNA for the CDR3: TGTGCCAGTGGAGAAAGGTCGGGAAACACCATATATTTT.

V gene TRBV11-2 combines with J gene TRBJ2-7; TRBD2 matches at 11 bases. The V and J ends lost 5 bases and 0 bases, in that order; junction bases with no gene match: 15. Germline V CDR1 and CDR2: SGHAT, FQNNGV. The CDR3 loop spans 19 amino acids. CDR3 in DNA: TGTGCCAGCAGCACCGAACTAGCGGGGGCCCTTTTGGTCTCCTACGAGCAGTACTTC. As protein: CASSTELAGALLVSYEQYF.

The chain combines TRBV11-2 with TRBJ1-2; a weak D match, TRBD1 (6 bases). Trimming pared 4 bases from V and 6 bases from J, leaving 12 bases between. This CDR3 is built from 13 residues. Germline V CDR1 and CDR2: SGHAT, FQNNGV. The CDR3, as DNA: TGTGCCAGCAGCTCAACAGGGTTCCATGGCTACACCTTC. Translation gives CASSSTGFHGYTF. The full variable domain, with the rest looked up from reference TRBV11-2 and TRBJ1-2, is EAGVAQSPRYKIIEKRQSVAFWCNPISGHATLYWYQQILGQGPKLLIQFQNNGVVDDSQLPKDRFSAERLKGVDSTLKIQPAKLEDSAVYLCASSSTGFHGYTFGSGTRLTVV.

This clone was detected once. This chain joins TRBV6-5 and TRBJ1-2; 7 bases map to TRBD1. V lost 7 bases and J lost 2; bases outside the gene matches: 7. The CDR3 runs to 14 residues. Germline CDR1 MNHEY, CDR2 SVGAGI. The CDR3, as DNA: TGTGCCAGCAAGGGGGCAGCGGCCAACTATGGCTACACCTTC. Protein product: CASKGAAANYGYTF.

The chain joins TRBV27 to TRBJ2-1; perhaps TRBD2 as D (6 bases). CDR3 length: 13 residues. Germline values: CDR1 MNHEY, CDR2 SMNVEV (reference sequence). V lost 1 base to trimming and J lost 6 bases, with 7 bases between them. CDR3 residues: CASSLWRGNEQFF. The CDR3 DNA is TGTGCCAGCAGTTTATGGAGGGGCAATGAGCAGTTCTTC.

The chain employs TRBV19 and TRBJ1-4; D gene ambiguous. The V gene's germline CDR1 is LNHDA and CDR2 SQIVND (reference sequence). V lost 1 base and J 0 bases, leaving 9 bases between the germline ends. The CDR3 has 16 amino acids. The CDR3 sequence: CASSIGVFPTNEKLFF. The CDR3 DNA is TGTGCCAGTAGTATAGGAGTCTTCCCAACTAATGAAAAACTGTTTTTT.

This clone was detected once. V gene TRBV2 combines with J gene TRBJ2-7; no clear D. Trimming stripped 8 bases from V and 12 bases from J, with 23 bases between. CDR3 length: 13 amino acids. Germline loops: CDR1 SNHLY, CDR2 FYNNEI. The CDR3 DNA sequence: TGTGCCAGCGGAGAATATCGGGCGTTCATTATGTACTTC. As protein: CASGEYRAFIMYF.

The CDR3 DNA follows: TGTGCCAGCAGCTACGGAGGGACGCCGCCCGGCTATGAGCAGTTCTTC. Translating gives CASSYGGTPPGYEQFF. The rearrangement links TRBV7-2 to TRBJ2-1; the D gene is possibly TRBD2 (6 bases). Germline-derived CDR1 and CDR2 are SGHTA and FQGNSA. With 4 bases removed from V and 8 bases from J, the gap between germline ends came to 21 bases. CDR3 length: 16 residues. The whole variable domain, remainder taken from reference TRBV7-2 and TRBJ2-1, is GAGVSQSPSNKVTEKGKDVELRCDPISGHTALYWYRQSLGQGLEFLIYFQGNSAPDKSGLPSDRFSAERTGGSVSTLTIQRTQQEDSAVYLCASSYGGTPPGYEQFFGPGTRLTVL.

The rearrangement joins TRBV21-1 to TRBJ2-6; the table calls TRBD2, which could not be checked here. TRBV21-1 represents a pseudogene. CDR3 size: 21 residues. The CDR3 region has the DNA TGTGCCAGCAGGGGGACGGGAGGCAAGTGGGCCGCCACCTCTGGGGCCAACGTCCTGACTTTC. Translation gives CASRGTGGKWAATSGANVLTF.

This chain joins TRBV25-1 and TRBJ2-1, with D possibly matching TRBD1 (6 bases). CDR1 is MGHDK, CDR2 SYGVNS, per germline. CDR3 size: 14 residues. V dropped 5 bases and J dropped 8 bases, with 16 bases sitting between them. The CDR3 sequence is CASSTGSVVDEQFF. CDR3 nucleotides: TGTGCCAGCAGTACAGGGTCGGTAGTCGATGAGCAGTTCTTC.

The genes are TRBV9 and TRBJ1-2; D gene uncertain. Germline V gene sequence: CDR1 SGDLS, CDR2 YYNGEE. The CDR3 is made up of 15 amino acids. V lost 7 bases and J 7 bases, leaving 23 bases between the germline ends. The CDR3 DNA reads TGTGCCAGCTCCCCCGGACGCGGAATTCCGGGTGGCTACACCTTC. Encoded protein: CASSPGRGIPGGYTF.

The genes are TRBV7-9 and TRBJ2-3, with 11 bases identical to TRBD2. V was pared by 1 base and J by 6 bases, with 9 bases of the junction left unmatched. The CDR3 consists of 17 residues. Germline V CDR1 and CDR2: SEHNR, FQNEAQ (reference sequence). CDR3 protein: CASSLVLAGGHTDTQYF. CDR3 sequence (DNA): TGTGCCAGCAGCTTAGTGCTAGCGGGGGGCCATACGGATACGCAGTATTTT. Filled out from reference TRBV7-9 and TRBJ2-3, the complete variable domain reads DTGVSQNPRHKITKRGQNVTFRCDPISEHNRLYWYRQTLGQGPEFLTYFQNEAQLEKSRLLSDRFSAERPKGSFSTLEIQRTEQGDSAMYLCASSLVLAGGHTDTQYFGPGTRLTVL.

The chain recombines TRBV7-2 with TRBJ1-4, with unresolved D. The germline V and J ends were trimmed by 5 bases and 7 bases, with 14 bases remaining between them. Per the germline V gene, CDR1 is SGHTA and CDR2 is FQGNSA. The length of the CDR3 is 14 residues. The CDR3: CASSHRALGEKLFF. Written as DNA, the CDR3 is TGTGCCAGCAGCCACCGGGCCCTCGGTGAAAAACTGTTTTTT.